This T cell receptor beta chain was identified during a study of blood T cell repertoires in COVID-19. As for the study in general: PBMCs, B-cell-depleted T cells, or T cells were the source of the cDNA or gDNA that made up the material.

This table comes from immunoSEQ multiplex PCR, and its TCRdb copy is limited to in-frame clones, with some not included. The sample lists approximately 90,000 clones; 70% to 80% were seen once. Germline assignment: CDR1 SGDLS and CDR2 YYNGEE. The CDR3 runs to 12 residues. The V end lost 3 bases, the J end lost 6 bases, and 9 bases lay between the germline ends. The chain has TRBV9 and TRBJ1-1; D is unresolved. This clonotype was obtained from a human donor in a cohort sampled during active COVID-19. Specimen: peripheral blood. Here the CDR3 DNA reads TGTGCCAGCAGCGCCCCCGGGGCTGAAGCTTTCTTT. Translation: CASSAPGAEAFF.